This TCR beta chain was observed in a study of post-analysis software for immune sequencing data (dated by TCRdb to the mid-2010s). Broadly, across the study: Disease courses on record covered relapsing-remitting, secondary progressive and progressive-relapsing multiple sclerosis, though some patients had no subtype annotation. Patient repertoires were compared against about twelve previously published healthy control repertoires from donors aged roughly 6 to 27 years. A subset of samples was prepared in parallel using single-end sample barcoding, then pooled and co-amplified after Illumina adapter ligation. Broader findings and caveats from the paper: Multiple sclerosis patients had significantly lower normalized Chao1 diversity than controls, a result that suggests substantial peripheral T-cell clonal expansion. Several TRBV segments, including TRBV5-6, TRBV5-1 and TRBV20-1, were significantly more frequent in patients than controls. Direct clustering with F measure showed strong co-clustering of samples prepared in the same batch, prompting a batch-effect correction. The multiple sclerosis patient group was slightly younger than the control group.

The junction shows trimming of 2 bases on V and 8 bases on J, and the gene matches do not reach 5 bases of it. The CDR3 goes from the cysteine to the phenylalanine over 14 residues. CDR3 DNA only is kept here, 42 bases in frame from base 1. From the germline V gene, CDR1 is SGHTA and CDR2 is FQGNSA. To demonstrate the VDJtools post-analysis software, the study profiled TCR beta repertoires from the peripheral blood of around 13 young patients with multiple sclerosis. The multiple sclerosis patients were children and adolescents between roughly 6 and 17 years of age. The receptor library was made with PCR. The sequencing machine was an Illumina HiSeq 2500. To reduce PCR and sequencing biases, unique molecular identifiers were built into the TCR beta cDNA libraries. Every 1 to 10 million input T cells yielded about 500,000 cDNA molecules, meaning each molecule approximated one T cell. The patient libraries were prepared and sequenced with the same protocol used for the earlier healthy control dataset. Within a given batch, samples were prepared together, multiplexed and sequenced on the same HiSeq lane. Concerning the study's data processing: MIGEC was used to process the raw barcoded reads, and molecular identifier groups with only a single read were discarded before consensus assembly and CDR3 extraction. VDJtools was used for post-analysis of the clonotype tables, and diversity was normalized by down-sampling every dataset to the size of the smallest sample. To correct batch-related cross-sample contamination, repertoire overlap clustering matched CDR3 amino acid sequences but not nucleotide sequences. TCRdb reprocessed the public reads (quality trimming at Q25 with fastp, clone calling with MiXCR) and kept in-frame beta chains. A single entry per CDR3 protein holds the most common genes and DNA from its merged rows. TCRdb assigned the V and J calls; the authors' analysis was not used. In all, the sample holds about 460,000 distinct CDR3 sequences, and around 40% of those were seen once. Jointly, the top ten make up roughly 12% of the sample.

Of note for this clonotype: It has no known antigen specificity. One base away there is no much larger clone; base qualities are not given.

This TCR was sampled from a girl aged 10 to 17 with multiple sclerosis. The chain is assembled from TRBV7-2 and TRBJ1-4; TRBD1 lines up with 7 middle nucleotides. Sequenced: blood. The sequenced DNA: TGTGCCAGCAGCTTACGAACAGGGGACGAAAAACTGTTTTTT. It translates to CASSLRTGDEKLFF.